This T cell receptor beta chain was documented in a study of CD8 T cells in Susac syndrome (dated by TCRdb to about 2019). Broadly, across the study: Whether CD8+ T cell activation and differentiation in Susac syndrome was antigen driven was tested using repertoire sequencing. The study compared CD8+ T cell repertoire clonality among around 11 healthy donors, approximately 14 Susac syndrome patients and fewer than 19 multiple sclerosis patients. The study at large found these results: The TCR sequencing and HLA analysis was acknowledged to have included a relatively small number of individuals.

Notes on this clonotype: Its recognized antigen is unknown. No qualities accompany the bases; no much larger clone lies one base away.

RNA was extracted using the RNeasy kit, and about 0.5 to 1 ug of the RNA was reverse transcribed with random hexamers. The immunoSEQ multiplex PCR assay, which covers 54 Vbeta and 13 Jbeta segments, was used to amplify TCR beta CDR3 regions. PCR amplification bias was corrected by using a synthetic template baseline for primer optimization and computational correction. Concerning the study's data processing: Reads were assigned to V, D and J genes according to IMGT and analyzed in immunoSEQ Analyzer, with only productive sequences retained. To calculate clonality, Shannon entropy was normalized by log2 of the number of productive unique sequences and then subtracted from one. For each patient and control, public and private clones were evaluated among the 100 most prevalent clones. A clone was defined as Susac-specific if it was absent from the healthy and MS cohorts, from around 960 published viral clones and from other ImmuneACCESS disease sequences. TCRdb handled the public reads itself, with Q25 trimming in fastp and clone calling in MiXCR, and kept productive beta chains. Entries are consolidated by CDR3 protein sequence, retaining the most common genes and DNA. In this record, the V and J calls reflect TCRdb's handling and not the investigators' own analysis. The sample yields roughly 140,000 distinct CDR3 sequences; 94% were counted once. The top ten clones comprise about 0.21% of the sample.

Peripheral blood CD8+ and CD4+ T cells from healthy donors, Susac syndrome patients and multiple sclerosis patients were profiled using high-throughput TCR beta sequencing. The multiple sclerosis controls were treatment-naive patients whose relapsing-remitting disease, either stable or active, fulfilled the revised McDonald criteria. Bulk CD8+ and CD4+ T cells were purified magnetically by negative isolation, whereas CD8+ TEMRA cells were enriched by FACS. Blood was drawn into EDTA tubes, processed within 24 hours, and PBMCs were isolated by density gradient centrifugation. PBMCs intended for TCR sequencing were cryopreserved in liquid nitrogen and thawed later in a water bath at 37 degrees C. A purity of at least 90% was achieved for sorted or isolated CD4+, CD8+ and CD8+ TEMRA cells. Germline trimming amounts to 8 bases on V and 1 base on J, with 7 as the count of junction bases outside the gene matches. CDR1 and CDR2 (MNHEY, SMNVEV) derive from the germline V gene (reference sequence). From its cysteine to its phenylalanine, the CDR3 spans 14 amino acids. The sequence is cut down to CDR3 DNA, 42 bases in frame from base 1.

The rearrangement joined TRBV27 to TRBJ1-1; 7 bases in the middle match TRBD1. The source material was CD8+ T cells from PBMCs. The clonotype comes from a human donor with multiple sclerosis. For the CDR3, the sequence is CASGSGGENTEAFF. The DNA sequence reads TGTGCCAGCGGTTCAGGGGGGGAGAACACTGAAGCTTTCTTT.